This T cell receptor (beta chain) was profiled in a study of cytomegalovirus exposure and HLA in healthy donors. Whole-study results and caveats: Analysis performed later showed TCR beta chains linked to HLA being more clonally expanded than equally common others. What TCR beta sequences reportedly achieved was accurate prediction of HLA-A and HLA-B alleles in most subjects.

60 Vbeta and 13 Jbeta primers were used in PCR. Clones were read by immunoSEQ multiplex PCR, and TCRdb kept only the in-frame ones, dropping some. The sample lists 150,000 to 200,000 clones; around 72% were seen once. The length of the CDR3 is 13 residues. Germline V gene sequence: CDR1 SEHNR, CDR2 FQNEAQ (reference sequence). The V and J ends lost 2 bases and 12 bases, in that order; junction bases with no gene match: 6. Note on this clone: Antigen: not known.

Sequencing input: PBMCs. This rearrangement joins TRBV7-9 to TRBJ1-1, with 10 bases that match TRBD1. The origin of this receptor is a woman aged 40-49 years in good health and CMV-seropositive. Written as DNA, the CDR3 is TGTGCCAGCAGCTTAAGGACAGGGGGTAGATCTTTCTTT. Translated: CASSLRTGGRSFF.